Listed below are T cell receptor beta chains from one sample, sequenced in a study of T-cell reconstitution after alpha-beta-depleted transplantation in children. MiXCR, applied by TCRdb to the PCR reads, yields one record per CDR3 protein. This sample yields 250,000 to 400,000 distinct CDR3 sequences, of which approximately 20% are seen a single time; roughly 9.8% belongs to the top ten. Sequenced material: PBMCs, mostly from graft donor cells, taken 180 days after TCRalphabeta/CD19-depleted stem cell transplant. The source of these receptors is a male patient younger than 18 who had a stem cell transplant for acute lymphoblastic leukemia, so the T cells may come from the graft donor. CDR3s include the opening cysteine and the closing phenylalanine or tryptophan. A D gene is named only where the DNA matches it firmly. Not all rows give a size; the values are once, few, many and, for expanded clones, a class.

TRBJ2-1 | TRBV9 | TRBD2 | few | CASSVVGDLAVVYNEQFF | TGTGCCAGCAGCGTAGTAGGGGATCTAGCGGTAGTTTACAATGAGCAGTTCTTC
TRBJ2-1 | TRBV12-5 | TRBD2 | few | CASGLVLLAVPSYNEQFF | TGTGCTAGTGGTTTGGTACTGCTAGCGGTGCCATCCTACAATGAGCAGTTCTTC
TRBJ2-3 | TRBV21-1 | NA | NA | CASISLAGGPCDTQYF | TGTGCCAGCATTTCACTAGCGGGAGGGCCCTGCGATACGCAGTATTTT
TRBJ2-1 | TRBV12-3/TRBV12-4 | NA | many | CASSPGVLGRFVNEQFF | TGTGCCAGCAGCCCTGGGGTCCTAGGCCGCTTTGTCAATGAGCAGTTCTTC
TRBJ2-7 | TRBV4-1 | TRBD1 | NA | CASSQAPLRDRSSYEQYF | TGCGCCAGCAGCCAAGCCCCCCTCCGGGACAGGTCCTCCTACGAGCAGTACTTC
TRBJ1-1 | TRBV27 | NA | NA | CASSFNGNTEAFF | TGTGCCAGCAGTTTTAACGGGAACACTGAAGCTTTCTTT
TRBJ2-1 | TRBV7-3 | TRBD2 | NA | CASSSYPSGRGGEQFF | TGTGCCAGCAGCTCCTACCCTAGCGGGAGGGGGGGTGAGCAGTTCTTC
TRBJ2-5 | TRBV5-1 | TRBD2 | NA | CASSLGTSGAQDTQYF | TGCGCCAGCAGCTTGGGGACTAGCGGAGCCCAAGACACCCAGTACTTC
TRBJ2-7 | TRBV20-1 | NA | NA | CSARDKGVNDEQYF | TGCAGTGCTAGAGATAAGGGGGTAAACGACGAGCAGTACTTC
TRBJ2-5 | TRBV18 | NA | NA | CASSPPGDETQYF | TGTGCCAGCTCACCACCGGGCGATGAGACCCAGTACTTC
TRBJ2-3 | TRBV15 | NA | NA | CATQKTPFTDTQYF | TGTGCCACCCAGAAGACTCCTTTCACAGATACGCAGTATTTT
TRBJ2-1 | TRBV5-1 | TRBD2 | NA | CASSLDGTSGNYNEQFF | TGCGCCAGCAGCTTGGACGGGACTAGCGGGAACTACAATGAGCAGTTCTTC
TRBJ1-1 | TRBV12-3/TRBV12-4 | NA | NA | CASSFGSLNTEAFF | TGTGCCAGCAGTTTTGGCAGCCTGAACACTGAAGCTTTCTTT
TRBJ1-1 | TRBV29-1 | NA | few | CSVERASSEAFF | TGCAGCGTTGAAAGAGCTTCTTCTGAAGCTTTCTTT
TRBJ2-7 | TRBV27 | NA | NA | CASSLVRHEQYF | TGTGCCAGCAGTTTAGTTCGCCACGAGCAGTACTTC
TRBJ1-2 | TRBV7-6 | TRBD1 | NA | CASSPTGGQLYGYTF | TGTGCCAGCAGCCCTACAGGGGGCCAGCTCTATGGCTACACCTTC
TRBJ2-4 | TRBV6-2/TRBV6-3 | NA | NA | CASSLEGRGNIQYF | TGTGCCAGCAGCCTAGAAGGTAGAGGAAACATTCAGTACTTC
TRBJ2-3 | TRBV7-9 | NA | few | CASSLLRGAPSTDTQYF | TGTGCCAGCAGCTTATTGAGGGGCGCGCCTAGCACAGATACGCAGTATTTT
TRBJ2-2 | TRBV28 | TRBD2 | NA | CASSPRTRGALNTGELFF | TGTGCCAGCAGTCCTAGGACTAGAGGGGCTCTAAACACCGGGGAGCTGTTTTTT
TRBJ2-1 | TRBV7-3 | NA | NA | CASSLGSGPYNEQFF | TGTGCCAGCAGCTTAGGTAGCGGCCCCTACAATGAGCAGTTCTTC
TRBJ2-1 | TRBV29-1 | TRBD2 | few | CSGGRSSYNEQFF | TGCAGCGGCGGGAGGAGCTCCTACAATGAGCAGTTCTTC
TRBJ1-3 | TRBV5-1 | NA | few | CASRPGPSSSGNTIYF | TGCGCCAGCAGACCAGGGCCATCTTCCTCTGGAAACACCATATATTTT
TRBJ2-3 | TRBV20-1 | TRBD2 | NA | CSSGLAGGDTQYF | TGCAGTTCGGGACTAGCGGGAGGGGATACGCAGTATTTT
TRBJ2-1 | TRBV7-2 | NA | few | CASSNWRNEQFF | TGTGCCAGCAGCAACTGGAGGAATGAGCAGTTCTTC
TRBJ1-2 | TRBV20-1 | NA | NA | CSARVSHSPREGYTF | TGCAGTGCTAGAGTTTCCCATTCGCCCCGGGAGGGCTACACCTTC
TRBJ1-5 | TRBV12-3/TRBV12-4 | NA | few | CASSSQRGPGEPQHF | TGTGCCAGCAGTTCGCAGAGGGGTCCGGGGGAGCCCCAGCATTTT
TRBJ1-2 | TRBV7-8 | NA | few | CASSLLGAVSGYGYTF | TGTGCCAGCAGCTTATTGGGGGCAGTCTCCGGTTATGGCTACACCTTC